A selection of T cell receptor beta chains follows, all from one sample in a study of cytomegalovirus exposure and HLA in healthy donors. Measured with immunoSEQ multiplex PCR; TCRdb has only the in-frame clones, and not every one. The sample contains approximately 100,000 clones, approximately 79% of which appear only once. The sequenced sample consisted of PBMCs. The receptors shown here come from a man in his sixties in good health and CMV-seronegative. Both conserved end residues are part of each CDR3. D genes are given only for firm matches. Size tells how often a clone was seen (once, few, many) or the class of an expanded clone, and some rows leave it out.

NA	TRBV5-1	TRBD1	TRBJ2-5	TGCGCCAGCAGCACGAAAGGACAGGAGCAAGAGACCCAGTACTTC	CASSTKGQEQETQYF
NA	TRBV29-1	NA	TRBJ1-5	TGCAGCGTCGGGGAGCTGGGTGGTCAGCCCCAGCATTTT	CSVGELGGQPQHF
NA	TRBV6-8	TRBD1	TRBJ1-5	TGTGCCAGAAGACGAGGGGGCGGCAATCAGCCCCAGCATTTT	CARRRGGGNQPQHF
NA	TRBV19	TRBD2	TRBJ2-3	TGTGCCAGTACCTTGGGGGGGGTAACGACAGATACGCAGTATTTT	CASTLGGVTTDTQYF
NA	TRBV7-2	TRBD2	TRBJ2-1	TGTGCCAGCAGCTCCGCCGGCGGGGGGGCGGGGCAGTTCTTC	CASSSAGGGAGQFF
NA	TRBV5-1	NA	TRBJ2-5	TGCGCCAGCAGCTTGGGGTCTAGCGACCAGACCCAGTACTTC	CASSLGSSDQTQYF
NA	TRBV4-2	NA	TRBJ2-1	TGTGCCAGCAGCCAAGAGATTAGTAAAAGTGAGCAGTTCTTC	CASSQEISKSEQFF
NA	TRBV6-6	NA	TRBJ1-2	TGTGCCAGCAGTTACTCGGTCAGGGGCCTTTATGGCTACACCTTC	CASSYSVRGLYGYTF
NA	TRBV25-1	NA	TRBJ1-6	TGTGCCAGCAGTGAACGTGCCTATAATTCACCCCTCCACTTT	CASSERAYNSPLHF
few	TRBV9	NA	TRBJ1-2	TGTGCCAGCAGCGTATCTTCCTCAGGGGCCTATGGCTACACCTTC	CASSVSSSGAYGYTF
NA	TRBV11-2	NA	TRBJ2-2	TGTGCCAGCAGCCCCCTGCGGCGGGTGAACACCGGGGAGCTGTTTTTT	CASSPLRRVNTGELFF
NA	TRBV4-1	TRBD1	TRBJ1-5	TGCGCCAGCAGCCAACCGGGACAGTCGAATCAGCCCCAGCATTTT	CASSQPGQSNQPQHF
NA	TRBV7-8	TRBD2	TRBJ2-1	TGTGCCAGCAGCGGCCAGACTAGCGGGAGCTCCTACAATGAGCAGTTCTTC	CASSGQTSGSSYNEQFF
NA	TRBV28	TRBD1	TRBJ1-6	TGTGCCAGCCGCGGGGACAGGGGTAGTAGTTCACCCCTCCACTTT	CASRGDRGSSSPLHF
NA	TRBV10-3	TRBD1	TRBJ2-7	TGTGCCATCAGTTACGGACAGGATAGTTACGAGCAGTACTTC	CAISYGQDSYEQYF
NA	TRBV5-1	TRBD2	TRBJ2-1	TGCGCCAGCAGCTCCACTAGCGGGGGTACCAATGAGCAGTTCTTC	CASSSTSGGTNEQFF
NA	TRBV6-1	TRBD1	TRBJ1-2	TGTGCCAGCAACAGGGGACCGGACACCTTC	CASNRGPDTF
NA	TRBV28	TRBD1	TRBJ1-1	TGTGCCAGCAGTTTATCCGGGACAGCGAACACTGAAGCTTTCTTT	CASSLSGTANTEAFF
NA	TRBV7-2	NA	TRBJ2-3	TGTGCCAGCAGCCCTCGCCGGGTTGAAGATACGCAGTATTTT	CASSPRRVEDTQYF
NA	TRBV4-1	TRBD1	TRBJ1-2	TGCGCCAGCAGCTTTCGCACGTTAGAGGGACAGACCAACTATGGCTACACCTTC	CASSFRTLEGQTNYGYTF
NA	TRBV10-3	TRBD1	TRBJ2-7	TGTGCCATCAGTGTTGGGACAGGGGCTTACGAGCAGTACTTC	CAISVGTGAYEQYF
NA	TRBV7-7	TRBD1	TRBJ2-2	TGTGCCAGCAGCCAAGACAGGGGTGGCACCGGGGAGCTGTTTTTT	CASSQDRGGTGELFF
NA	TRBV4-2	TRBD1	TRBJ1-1	TGTGCCAGCAGCCAAGGGGACAGGGCCACTGAAGCTTTCTTT	CASSQGDRATEAFF
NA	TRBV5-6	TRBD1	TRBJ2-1	TGTGCCAGCAGCCTCCCCGGGACAGGGATCTATGAGCAGTTCTTC	CASSLPGTGIYEQFF
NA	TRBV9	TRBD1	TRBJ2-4	TGTGCCAGCAGCGTAGTGGACAGGGGGGCCAAAAACATTCAGTACTTC	CASSVVDRGAKNIQYF
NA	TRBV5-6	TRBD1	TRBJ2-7	TGTGCCAGCAGCTTGTGGGGACAGAGCTCCTACGAGCAGTACTTC	CASSLWGQSSYEQYF
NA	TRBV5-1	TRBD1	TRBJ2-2	TGCGCCAGCCAGACAGGGGGCCCCGGGGAGCTGTTTTTT	CASQTGGPGELFF
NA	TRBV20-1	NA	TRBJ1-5	TGCAGTGCTAGAGATCAGCGGGCCCAGCATTTT	CSARDQRAQHF